The T cell receptor (beta chain) under discussion was sequenced for a study of blood T cells in healthy people across ages (dated by TCRdb to the mid-2010s). Background for the entire study: In model experiments, roughly one uniquely barcoded TCR beta cDNA molecule per two T cells was captured by template switching. To track age-related changes in TCR beta repertoire diversity, the study relied on deep sequencing normalized with unique cDNA molecular identifiers. The donors were split into four age groups: young (average about 15 years), middle-aged (roughly 42), aged (around 67) and long-lived (under 85). Two additional independent replicas of 1 million unique cDNA reads from the same blood draw were analyzed for two donors (one aged 18 to 29 and one aged 80 or older). Overall study outcomes, separate from this receptor: As age increased, observed TCR beta diversity per million T cells dropped in a roughly linear way, and a significant reduction was already evident by age approximately 40. Estimates of total diversity based on one million sequenced T cells were considered lower bounds and underestimates. Compared with the aged group, the long-lived group had more naive CD4+ T cells, fewer expanded clones and increased TCR diversity, a pattern suggesting age selection. Conclusive comparison of naive and antigen-experienced compartments was prevented by the profiling of bulk unsorted PBMCs. There was a strong correlation between observed TCR beta diversity and the percentage of naive T cells measured by flow cytometry. Because the CMV infection status of the donors was unknown, age-related changes in expanded clonotypes may potentially have been confounded.

The germline V gene specifies SGHRS as CDR1 and YFSETQ as CDR2. The CDR3 runs 13 residues from the cysteine to the phenylalanine. The kept DNA is CDR3 alone, 39 bases in frame from the first base. V is reduced by 1 base and J by 6 bases, leaving a spacing of 11 bases between them. A word on this clonotype: Its antigen remains unidentified. Base qualities are missing; no much larger clone stands one base away.

Libraries were constructed by 5' RACE. Sequencing relied on an Illumina HiSeq 2500. A second PCR of about 6 to 11 cycles was performed with a sample-barcoded 5' primer and a J-beta primer mix. Each TCR beta cDNA molecule received a unique molecular identifier from a template-switch 5' adaptor carrying 12 random nucleotides. Each sample yielded at least 2.5 million CDR3-containing paired-end reads. All of the RNA was converted into first-strand cDNA using the Mint cDNA synthesis kit, with a TRBC-specific oligonucleotide serving as the primer. Following uracil-DNA glycosylase treatment, all cDNA underwent a first 18-cycle PCR with the universal primers M1SS and BC2_uni_R. In the source study's methods: Normalization of each sample was performed by random selection of 1 million high-quality reads, each carrying a distinct molecular identifier. Reads sharing molecular identifiers were discarded rather than binned into consensus sequences. MiTCR, with a Q25 quality threshold and the strictest error-elimination algorithm, was used for CDR3 identification, clonotype clustering and error correction. A nonparametric unseen species model with Euler transformation was used to estimate lower-bound total TCR beta diversity. TCRdb handled the public reads itself, with Q25 trimming in fastp and clone calling in MiXCR, and kept productive beta chains. Rows merge per CDR3 protein into single entries with the most common DNA and genes. The V and J calls, along with clone size, are taken from TCRdb and not from the paper's own processing. Recorded for this sample are 800,000 to 1,300,000 distinct CDR3 sequences; around 25% of them occurred a single time. Together, the top ten hold around 0.75% of the sample.

Donors were 35 to 40 systemically healthy Caucasian individuals from Russia aged about 6 to 100 years. Each donor gave 8 to 10 milliliters of peripheral blood, collected into EDTA-treated Vacutainer tubes. PBMCs were isolated by Ficoll-Paque density-gradient centrifugation, with at least 6 million obtained per sample. Trizol reagent was used to extract total RNA from the PBMCs, yielding at least 6 micrograms per sample. The percentages of naive CD45RAhigh/CD27high T cells were determined by flow cytometry on a PBMC aliquot from every donor. These sequences were also reported in another study, on T cells of mothers and their children. The second study, in turn, reports: Nine systemically healthy Caucasian individuals served as donors, namely three mothers together with their six children. cDNA synthesis consumed the entire amount of extracted RNA, loaded at approximately 1.6 ug RNA in each 15 ul reaction. Sample barcodes and 2-4 random nucleotides were added via the M1S primer in the second PCR. Each mother yielded over 9 million TCR beta CDR3 reads and each child some 3 million reads. TCR recombination output is similarly shaped by thymic selection in related and unrelated pairs, with a minor effect exerted by inherited differences. Normalized repertoire overlap in related mother-child pairs was always slightly higher than in unrelated mother-child pairs, but the difference was never significant. Persistent microchimeric T cell clones were not detected, at a sensitivity of about 100 clones per million clonotypes. The study used deep NGS to compare TCR beta repertoires of mothers and children, seeking features distinguishing related mother-child pairs from unrelated individuals. On average, the children were about 12 +/- 4 years old, while the mothers were about 37 +/- 4 years old. After adapter ligation was performed with NEBNext reagents, the libraries were sequenced on an Illumina HiSeq 2000 with 100+100 nt paired-end reads. To prevent cross-contamination, the mother and child libraries were prepared a month apart and were sequenced in separate runs. Between roughly 450,000 and 2,000,000 distinct TCR beta clonotypes were identified per donor. Naive TCR beta clonotypes were estimated from low-frequency clonotypes matched to each donor's FACS-determined naive share, without sorting.

The sequence is built from TRBV5-1 and TRBJ2-7; no confident D gene assignment can be made. What was sequenced was blood. The clonotype comes from a girl aged 2-10 years in good health. The bases are TGCGCCAGCAGCTTGTCTCCTAGATCCGAGCAGTACTTC. It translates to CASSLSPRSEQYF.